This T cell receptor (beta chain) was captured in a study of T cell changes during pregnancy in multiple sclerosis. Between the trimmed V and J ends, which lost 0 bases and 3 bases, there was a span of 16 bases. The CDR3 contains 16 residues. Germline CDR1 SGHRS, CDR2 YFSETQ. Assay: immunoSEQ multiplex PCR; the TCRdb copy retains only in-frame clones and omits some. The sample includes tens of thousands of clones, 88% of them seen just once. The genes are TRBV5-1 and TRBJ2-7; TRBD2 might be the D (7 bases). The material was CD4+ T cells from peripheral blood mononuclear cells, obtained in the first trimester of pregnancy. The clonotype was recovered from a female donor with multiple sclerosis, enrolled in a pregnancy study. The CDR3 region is CASSLGPSGGFYEQYF. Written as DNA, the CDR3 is TGCGCCAGCAGCTTGGGACCTTCGGGGGGCTTCTACGAGCAGTACTTC.